This T cell receptor (beta chain) was retrieved from a study of blood T cells in healthy people across ages. With a J-beta primer mix and a sample-barcoded 5' primer, a second PCR ran roughly 6 to 11 cycles. TCRdb passed the 5' RACE reads through MiXCR, listing each CDR3 protein once. The sample comprises about 690,000 distinct CDR3 sequences, about 43% of which are singletons, and approximately 31% rests with the top ten. Whole-study results and caveats: There was a strong correlation between TCR beta diversity and naive T cell percentage.

Germline CDR1 reads KGHDR; CDR2 reads SFDVKD. The CDR3 totals 14 residues. The ends lost 9 bases at V and 6 bases at J; junction bases unmatched: 4. About this clonotype itself: Its antigen is unknown.

The sequence came from a man older than 75 in good health. This chain joins TRBV24-1 and TRBJ1-6, with 10 bases aligning to TRBD1. Sequenced sample: blood. CDR3 amino acids: CATRDRGGNSPLHF. The CDR3 DNA sequence: TGTGCCACCCGGGACAGGGGAGGTAATTCACCCCTCCACTTT.